This T cell receptor (beta chain) was profiled in a study of early stage breast cancer tumors. General study results and limits: Enriched TCRB sequences shared across patients were mostly commonly generated sequences.

Concerning this clone: As yet, its antigen is unknown.

Profiled with immunoSEQ multiplex PCR; TCRdb holds only in-frame clones, not every one. Of about 51,000 clones listed, roughly 78% are singletons. Germline CDR1 and CDR2: SGHRS and YFSETQ. The junction had 5 bases not matched to a gene; V was cut back by 0 bases and J by 3 bases. The CDR3 runs to 15 residues. The rearrangement links TRBV5-1 to TRBJ1-1, with 7 bases that match TRBD1. Sequenced input: blood. This TCR was sampled from a person aged 40 to 50 with breast cancer. The CDR3: CASSLGGGQDTEAFF. The CDR3 DNA follows: TGCGCCAGCAGCTTGGGGGGCGGACAGGACACTGAAGCTTTCTTT.